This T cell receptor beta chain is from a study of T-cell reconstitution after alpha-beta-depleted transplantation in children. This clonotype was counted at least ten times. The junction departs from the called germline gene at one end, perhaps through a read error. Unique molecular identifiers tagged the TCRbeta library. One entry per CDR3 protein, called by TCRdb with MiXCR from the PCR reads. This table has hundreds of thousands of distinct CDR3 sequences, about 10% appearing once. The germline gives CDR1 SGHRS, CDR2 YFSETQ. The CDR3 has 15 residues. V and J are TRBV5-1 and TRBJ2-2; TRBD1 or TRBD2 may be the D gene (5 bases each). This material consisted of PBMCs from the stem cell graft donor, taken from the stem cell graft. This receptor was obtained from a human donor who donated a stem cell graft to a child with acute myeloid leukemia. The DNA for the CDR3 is TGCGCCAGCAGCGTCGGGGCTTCGAATACCGGGGAGCTGTTTTTT. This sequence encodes CASSVGASNTGELFF.